Below, 31 T cell receptor beta chains from the same sample are listed, as sequenced in a study of T cell responses to AZD1222 COVID-19 vaccine. The table came from immunoSEQ multiplex PCR; TCRdb's copy has only in-frame clones and leaves some out. The sample carries nearly 95,000 clones, 85% to 90% recorded once. The sample was peripheral blood, taken 28 days after the second AZD1222 dose. Receptor source: an adult who received the AZD1222 COVID-19 vaccine.

This chain uses TRBV6-2 or TRBV6-3 with TRBJ1-1, with unresolved D. Germline-derived CDR1 and CDR2 are MNHEY and SVGEGT. The V and J ends lost 2 bases and 4 bases respectively, with 11 bases between them. The CDR3 has 14 amino acids. For the CDR3, the DNA is TGTGCCAGCAGTTACGCCCGACGGAGCACTGAAGCTTTCTTT. This sequence encodes CASSYARRSTEAFF.

The chain combines TRBV30 with TRBJ2-7; 10 positions agree with TRBD2. Germline V gene lookup returns CDR1 GTSNPN and CDR2 SVGIG (reference sequence). This CDR3 comprises 16 residues. V was clipped by 2 bases and J by 2 bases; unmatched bases: 9. The DNA for the CDR3 is TGTGCCTGGAGTAGACTCGGGACTAGCGTCACCTACGAGCAGTACTTC. It codes for CAWSRLGTSVTYEQYF. The full variable domain, completed using reference TRBV30 and TRBJ2-7, is SQTIHQWPATLVQPVGSPLSLECTVEGTSNPNLYWYRQAAGRGLQLLFYSVGIGQISSEVPQNLSASRPQDRQFILSSKKLLLSDSGFYLCAWSRLGTSVTYEQYFGPGTRLTVT.

This clone was detected once. The genes are TRBV7-8 and TRBJ2-5, with 12 bases identical to TRBD2. Germline loops: CDR1 SGHVS, CDR2 FQNEAQ. V lost 5 bases to trimming and J lost 3 bases; unmatched junction nucleotides: 7. The CDR3 sequence is 16 residues long. CDR3 sequence reads: CASSKGLAGLEETQYF. CDR3 DNA sequence: TGTGCCAGCAGCAAGGGACTAGCGGGTCTTGAAGAGACCCAGTACTTC.

This chain connects TRBV12-3 or TRBV12-4 to TRBJ2-2, with D possibly matching TRBD1 (6 bases). Trimming cost V 6 bases and J 6 bases, with 11 bases left between them. The length of the CDR3 is 13 residues. The CDR3 DNA follows: TGTGCCAGCAGATTACAGGGTTCCGGGGAGCTGTTTTTT. Translation: CASRLQGSGELFF.

The V call is TRBV5-1, the J call TRBJ2-1; D unresolved. Per the germline V gene, CDR1 is SGHRS and CDR2 is YFSETQ. This CDR3 spans 12 amino acids. V gave up 1 base and J gave up 7 bases, with 6 bases separating them. The CDR3 bases are TGCGCCAGCAGCTTGACCAGGAATGAGCAGTTCTTC. This translates into CASSLTRNEQFF. Drawing the rest from reference TRBV5-1 and TRBJ2-1, the complete variable domain is KAGVTQTPRYLIKTRGQQVTLSCSPISGHRSVSWYQQTPGQGLQFLFEYFSETQRNKGNFPGRFSGRQFSNSRSEMNVSTLELGDSALYLCASSLTRNEQFFGPGTRLTVL.

The chain employs TRBV7-3 and TRBJ1-2; no reliable D call. V lost 5 bases and J lost 7, with 11 bases in between. CDR3 length equals 12 residues. CDR1 and CDR2 (germline): SGHTA, FQGTGA. The CDR3 here is CASSPGRCGYTF. CDR3 DNA: TGTGCCAGCAGCCCCGGACGCTGTGGCTACACCTTC.

This sequence joins TRBV13 and TRBJ1-6, with a possible D match to TRBD1 (5 bases). The CDR3 covers 16 residues. Germline loops: CDR1 PRHDT, CDR2 FYEKMQ (reference sequence). Trimming cost V 6 bases and J 0 bases, with 12 bases left between them. CDR3 loop: CASRAGPRSYNSPLHF. The CDR3 DNA reads as TGTGCCAGCAGAGCAGGGCCTCGCTCCTATAATTCACCCCTCCACTTT.

The chain carries TRBV19 and TRBJ1-3; no clear D. Trimming pared 6 bases from V and 0 bases from J, leaving 12 bases between. This CDR3 is built from 15 residues. Germline V gene data show CDR1 as LNHDA and CDR2 as SQIVND (reference sequence). The CDR3 bases are TGTGCCAGTAGGGAAGCCTACCTCTCTGGAAACACCATATATTTT. It encodes CASREAYLSGNTIYF.

The chain is built from TRBV6-2 or TRBV6-3 and TRBJ1-5, with TRBD1 matching 12 bases. V was pared by 2 bases and J by 5 bases, with 4 bases of the junction left unmatched. The CDR3 has 16 amino acids. Germline V gene data show CDR1 as MNHEY and CDR2 as SVGEGT. DNA for the CDR3: TGTGCCAGCAGTTACCCCGGGACAGGGGGCTATCAGCCCCAGCATTTT. Translating it yields CASSYPGTGGYQPQHF.

The chain has TRBV5-4 and TRBJ2-4; possibly TRBD1 for D (6 bases). Germline V gives CDR1 SGHNT, CDR2 YYREEE (reference sequence). The CDR3 covers 15 residues. V gave up 0 bases and J gave up 1 base, with 8 bases separating them. Here the CDR3 reads CASSLGGPAKNIQYF. CDR3 sequence (DNA): TGTGCCAGCAGCTTGGGGGGGCCGGCCAAAAACATTCAGTACTTC.

V is TRBV10-3 and J is TRBJ2-7, with 13 nucleotides matching TRBD2. The CDR3 is made up of 15 amino acids. Germline lookup yields CDR1 ENHRY and CDR2 SYGVKD. Trimming at V came to 7 bases and at J to 0 bases, leaving 3 bases not matched to a gene. CDR3 in DNA: TGTGCCATCAAAGGGACTAGCGGGGCCTCCTACGAGCAGTACTTC. Translating it yields CAIKGTSGASYEQYF.

This clone was recorded a few times. The gene calls are TRBV19 and TRBJ1-2; 12 positions agree with TRBD1. The CDR3 extends over 16 amino acids. The V segment lost 4 bases and the J segment 4 bases; nucleotides outside the gene matches: 7. Germline loops: CDR1 LNHDA, CDR2 SQIVND (reference sequence). CDR3 sequence: CASSTGQGALGYGYTF. In nucleotides, the CDR3 is TGTGCCAGTAGTACGGGACAGGGGGCGCTTGGCTATGGCTACACCTTC.

The chain carries TRBV25-1 and TRBJ2-5; 12 bases line up with TRBD1. Unmatched junction bases numbered 4, after V lost 2 bases and J lost 6 bases. Germline values: CDR1 MGHDK, CDR2 SYGVNS. CDR3 length: 15 residues. The CDR3: CASSEGTGGRKTQYF. The CDR3 DNA follows: TGTGCCAGCAGTGAAGGGACAGGGGGCAGGAAGACCCAGTACTTC.

This clone was counted once. The chain carries TRBV7-2 and TRBJ1-5; D is perhaps TRBD1 (5 bases). Germline assignment: CDR1 SGHTA and CDR2 FQGNSA. The germline V and J ends were trimmed by 5 bases and 0 bases, with 8 bases remaining between them. The CDR3 totals 14 residues. For the CDR3, the DNA is TGTGCCAGCAGCCCCAGGGTTAGCAATCAGCCCCAGCATTTT. It encodes CASSPRVSNQPQHF. The whole variable domain, remainder taken from reference TRBV7-2 and TRBJ1-5, is GAGVSQSPSNKVTEKGKDVELRCDPISGHTALYWYRQSLGQGLEFLIYFQGNSAPDKSGLPSDRFSAERTGGSVSTLTIQRTQQEDSAVYLCASSPRVSNQPQHFGDGTRLSIL.

The chain carries TRBV5-1 and TRBJ1-2; D not certain. Germline-derived CDR1 and CDR2 are SGHRS and YFSETQ. V lost 2 bases, J lost 2 bases, and 7 bases lay in between. The CDR3 has 13 amino acids. CDR3 sequence (DNA): TGCGCCAGCAGCTTAGCAGCAAACTATGGCTACACCTTC. Amino acid sequence: CASSLAANYGYTF. Complete variable domain (other parts from reference TRBV5-1 and TRBJ1-2): KAGVTQTPRYLIKTRGQQVTLSCSPISGHRSVSWYQQTPGQGLQFLFEYFSETQRNKGNFPGRFSGRQFSNSRSEMNVSTLELGDSALYLCASSLAANYGYTFGSGTRLTVV.

The rearrangement joins TRBV2 to TRBJ2-3; D is perhaps TRBD1 or TRBD2 (6 bases each). Trimming left V 5 bases short and J 5 bases short, with 17 bases between. The CDR3 runs 15 residues. Germline CDR1 and CDR2: SNHLY and FYNNEI. CDR3 residues: CASSLNGGPEDTQYF. The CDR3 DNA reads TGTGCCAGCAGTTTGAACGGGGGCCCAGAAGATACGCAGTATTTT.

This sequence joins TRBV25-1 and TRBJ2-5, with D perhaps matching TRBD1 (6 bases). This CDR3 is built from 16 residues. Germline-derived CDR1 and CDR2 are MGHDK and SYGVNS. V was trimmed by 3 bases and J by 5 bases, leaving 19 bases between them. The CDR3 DNA is TGTGCCAGCAGTGAGAGTTACCCCGACACAGGGGAGACCCAGTACTTC. Amino acid sequence: CASSESYPDTGETQYF.

The rearrangement uses TRBV18 and TRBJ1-2, with D maybe TRBD1 (5 bases). Trimming took off 5 bases at V and 4 bases at J, with 17 bases between the two ends. The CDR3 is 15 residues long. Looked up from germline, CDR1 is KGHSH and CDR2 is LQKENI. The CDR3 is CASSETASEGYGYTF. The CDR3 nucleotides are TGTGCCAGCTCAGAGACAGCTTCTGAGGGCTATGGCTACACCTTC.

A remark on this clone: This sample includes further DNA sequences coding for the same CDR3. J is TRBJ1-1 and V is TRBV3-1 (or the pseudogene TRBV3-2); D remains ambiguous. CDR3 size: 14 residues. The germline gives CDR1 LGHDT, CDR2 YNNKEL (reference sequence). V was pared by 0 bases and J by 1 base, with 6 bases between. The CDR3 region is CASSQDAGNTEAFF. The CDR3 DNA reads TGTGCCAGCAGCCAAGACGCAGGGAACACTGAAGCTTTCTTT.

J is TRBJ2-7 and V is TRBV18; perhaps TRBD2 as D (5 bases). CDR3 length equals 18 residues. V lost 2 bases and J 5 bases, leaving 25 bases between the germline ends. The germline V gene encodes CDR1 KGHSH and CDR2 LQKENI. The CDR3 is CASSPILSRPGTAHEQYF. The CDR3 region has the DNA TGTGCCAGCTCACCAATCCTATCGAGACCGGGAACAGCCCACGAGCAGTACTTC. Filled out from reference TRBV18 and TRBJ2-7, the complete variable domain reads NAGVMQNPRHLVRRRGQEARLRCSPMKGHSHVYWYRQLPEEGLKFMVYLQKENIIDESGMPKERFSAEFPKEGPSILRIQQVVRGDSAAYFCASSPILSRPGTAHEQYFGPGTRLTVT.

The DNA for the CDR3 is TGTGCCAGCAGCCTTACGCTGGGACAGCTTAATGAGCAGTTCTTC. Its translation is CASSLTLGQLNEQFF. This chain joins TRBV5-4 and TRBJ2-1; TRBD1 agrees at 7 bases. V was clipped by 4 bases and J by 7 bases; unmatched bases: 11. From germline, CDR1 is SGHNT and CDR2 YYREEE (reference sequence). This CDR3 contains 15 residues.

The rearrangement uses TRBV11-2 and TRBJ2-7, with 11 bases fitting TRBD2. Trimming cost V 2 bases and J 1 base; bases outside gene matches: 4. This CDR3 spans 16 amino acids. Germline V CDR1 and CDR2: SGHAT, FQNNGV. The CDR3 sequence is CASSLKTSGVSYEQYF. Written as DNA, the CDR3 is TGTGCCAGCAGCTTAAAGACTAGCGGGGTTTCCTACGAGCAGTACTTC.

The V gene is TRBV18, the J gene TRBJ1-3, with D unresolved. The V gene's germline CDR1 is KGHSH and CDR2 LQKENI. CDR3 length: 14 amino acids. The V and J ends lost 2 bases and 2 bases respectively, with 7 bases between them. The CDR3 loop reads CASSPGVPGNTIYF. The CDR3 bases are TGTGCCAGCTCACCAGGGGTCCCTGGAAACACCATATATTTT.

The gene calls are TRBV14 and TRBJ1-3; D is ambiguous. V lost 6 bases and J 0 bases, leaving 9 bases between the germline ends. Germline lookup yields CDR1 SGHDN and CDR2 FVKESK. The CDR3 is made up of 14 amino acids. CDR3 residues: CASRAWDSGNTIYF. The CDR3 region has the DNA TGTGCCAGCAGGGCCTGGGACTCTGGAAACACCATATATTTT.

This sequence joins TRBV7-9 and TRBJ2-3; no reliable D call. CDR1 SEHNR and CDR2 FQNEAQ come from the germline V gene (reference sequence). Trimming cost V 5 bases and J 6 bases, with 9 bases left between them. This CDR3 comprises 12 residues. The CDR3 region has the DNA TGTGCCAGCAGCAAAGCTCAGGATACGCAGTATTTT. Its protein is CASSKAQDTQYF.

CDR3 residues: CASSLHRGRISNYGYTF. The CDR3 bases are TGTGCCAGCAGCTTACACAGGGGGAGGATATCTAACTATGGCTACACCTTC. The rearrangement links TRBV7-9 to TRBJ1-2; 8 nucleotides agree with TRBD1. Trimming took 2 bases from V and 0 from J; bases not matched to a gene: 8. CDR3 length equals 17 residues. The germline V gene has CDR1 SEHNR and CDR2 FQNEAQ (reference sequence).

The gene calls are TRBV30 and TRBJ2-1; 14 bases match TRBD2. CDR1 and CDR2 (germline): GTSNPN, SVGIG (reference sequence). J gave up 4 bases and V 8 bases, and 13 bases lay outside the gene matches. The CDR3 consists of 17 residues. In DNA, the CDR3 is TGTGCCGGGCGGGGACTAGCGGGAGAGGGGAGGTACAATGAGCAGTTCTTC. Translation gives CAGRGLAGEGRYNEQFF.

V usage is TRBV10-3 and J usage is TRBJ1-1, with D possibly TRBD1 on 5 matching bases. This CDR3 has 16 residues. V was trimmed by 7 bases and J by 2 bases, leaving 20 bases between them. Germline V gene data show CDR1 as ENHRY and CDR2 as SYGVKD. The CDR3 sequence is CAITILPGLTNTEAFF. The CDR3 coding sequence is TGTGCCATCACGATATTACCGGGACTGACTAACACTGAAGCTTTCTTT.

V and J are TRBV7-2 and TRBJ2-5; tentative D call: TRBD1 (5 bases). This CDR3 region has 15 residues. In germline, CDR1 is SGHTA, CDR2 FQGNSA. Trimming took off 4 bases at V and 4 bases at J, with 16 bases between the two ends. CDR3 sequence (DNA): TGTGCCAGCAGCTATACGGCAGGGCGTCCAGAGACCCAGTACTTC. This sequence encodes CASSYTAGRPETQYF.

V is TRBV5-3 and J is TRBJ1-5, with D possibly being TRBD1 (5 bases). TRBV5-3 is reported as an ORF; its role is uncertain. There are 14 residues in the CDR3. V lost 4 bases and J 2 bases, leaving 10 bases between the germline ends. In DNA, the CDR3 is TGTGCCAGAAGCCCTGGGGGGGGCAATCAGCCCCAGCATTTT. Its protein is CARSPGGGNQPQHF.

The chain recombines TRBV3-1 (or the pseudogene TRBV3-2) with TRBJ2-7; tentative D call: TRBD1 (5 bases). CDR1 and CDR2 (germline): LGHDT, YNNKEL (reference sequence). The CDR3 consists of 13 residues. The germline V and J ends were trimmed by 5 bases and 6 bases, with 14 bases remaining between them. For the CDR3, the DNA is TGTGCCAGCAGCTTTCAGGGTTATGTCGAGCAGTACTTC. It is translated as CASSFQGYVEQYF.